This T cell receptor (beta chain) was profiled in a study of Tregs in tolerant kidney transplant recipients. Study outcomes and limitations: Validation in larger populations is needed because few patients were studied.

Unstimulated Tregs (CD4+CD25+CD127-) and CD4+CD25- non-Tregs were sorted from PBMCs. In the case of this clone: What it binds is not known.

Using immunoSEQ multiplex PCR, the repertoire was profiled, and TCRdb retains in-frame clones only, with some absent. The profile shows about 94,000 clones, roughly 93% of them singletons. Germline lookup yields CDR1 LNHNV and CDR2 YYDKDF (reference sequence). This CDR3 contains 14 residues. V lost 0 bases, J lost 5 bases, and 10 bases lay in between. This chain connects TRBV15 to TRBJ1-1; D is ambiguous. This clonotype originated in a human donor who received a combined kidney and bone marrow transplant. Sequenced material: CD4+ T cells from blood, taken before the transplant. CDR3: CATSREPGGTEAFF. The CDR3 nucleotides read TGTGCCACCAGCAGAGAACCGGGAGGGACTGAAGCTTTCTTT.